These T cell receptor beta chains were read from a single sample in a study of T cell changes during pregnancy in multiple sclerosis. TCRdb's copy holds only in-frame clones and misses some; the assay was immunoSEQ multiplex PCR. The sample contains about 70,000 clones, around 92% of which appear only once. The sample here was CD8+ T cells from peripheral blood mononuclear cells, taken in the third trimester of pregnancy. These TCRs come from a female donor in good health, enrolled as a control in a pregnancy study. Both conserved end residues are part of each CDR3. A D gene is named only where the DNA matches it firmly. Rows may omit the clone size; those that give it use once, few, many or a size class.

d_gene	abundance	v_gene	j_gene	CDR3aa	CDR3nt
.	.	TRBV9	TRBJ2-1	CASSVLLNGRTNEQFF	TGTGCCAGCAGCGTCCTTTTAAACGGGAGAACCAATGAGCAGTTCTTC
.	.	TRBV2	TRBJ2-7	CASRGGGNDEQYF	TGTGCCAGCAGGGGTGGAGGGAACGACGAGCAGTACTTC
TRBD2	.	TRBV27	TRBJ2-7	CASSNSGGPGEQYF	TGTGCCAGCAGTAATAGCGGGGGTCCGGGCGAGCAGTACTTC
TRBD1	.	TRBV27	TRBJ2-7	CASSSYRGREYF	TGTGCCAGCAGTAGCTACAGGGGGCGCGAGTACTTC
.	.	TRBV4-3	TRBJ1-1	CASSQELRLDRNTEAFF	TGCGCCAGCAGCCAGGAACTCCGCCTTGACAGGAACACTGAAGCTTTCTTT
TRBD2	.	TRBV7-2	TRBJ2-2	CASSAYSGGTGELFF	TGTGCCAGCAGCGCCTATAGCGGGGGCACCGGGGAGCTGTTTTTT
.	.	TRBV27	TRBJ1-6	CDRGGGASPLHF	TGTGACCGTGGCGGGGGCGCTTCACCCCTCCACTTT
TRBD2	.	TRBV13	TRBJ2-5	CASSLERGGETQYF	TGTGCCAGCAGCCTTGAACGGGGGGGAGAGACCCAGTACTTC
.	once	TRBV27	TRBJ2-7	CASSPRDGNYEQYF	TGTGCCAGCAGTCCGCGGGACGGAAACTACGAGCAGTACTTC
.	.	TRBV27	TRBJ2-6	CASSTGFSSGANVLTF	TGTGCCAGCAGTACCGGGTTTAGCTCTGGGGCCAACGTCCTGACTTTC
.	.	TRBV5-4	TRBJ1-2	CASSLNSYDYGYTF	TGTGCCAGCAGCTTGAACAGTTACGACTATGGCTACACCTTC
.	.	TRBV11-2	TRBJ2-7	CASSLTVSYEQYF	TGTGCCAGCAGCTTGACTGTATCCTACGAGCAGTACTTC
TRBD2	.	TRBV6-4	TRBJ2-1	CASSVTGTSGYNEQFF	TGTGCCAGCAGTGTCACCGGGACTAGTGGGTACAATGAGCAGTTCTTC
.	.	TRBV7-2	TRBJ1-3	CASRLRGEGSTIYF	TGTGCCAGCAGGCTACGGGGAGAGGGAAGCACCATATATTTT
.	.	TRBV4-3	TRBJ2-2	CASSQEAGEAGELFF	TGCGCCAGCAGCCAAGAGGCCGGGGAGGCGGGGGAGCTGTTTTTT
.	.	TRBV5-1	TRBJ1-1	CASSPYREDTEAFF	TGCGCCAGCAGCCCCTATAGGGAGGACACTGAAGCTTTCTTT
.	.	TRBV9	TRBJ1-4	CASSGRDRTNEKLFF	TGTGCCAGCAGCGGAAGAGACAGAACTAATGAAAAACTGTTTTTT
.	.	TRBV27	TRBJ2-7	CASSFDTRSYEQYF	TGTGCCAGCAGTTTTGACACCCGCTCCTACGAGCAGTACTTC
TRBD1	once	TRBV4-3	TRBJ1-1	CASSRLTGGTEAFF	TGCGCCAGCAGCCGTTTAACAGGGGGCACTGAAGCTTTCTTT
.	.	TRBV5-1	TRBJ2-2	CASSLRGTLNTGELFF	TGCGCCAGCAGCTTACGCGGGACTCTTAACACCGGGGAGCTGTTTTTT
.	.	TRBV13	TRBJ2-1	CASSPSGDNEQFF	TGTGCCAGCAGCCCGTCCGGGGACAATGAGCAGTTCTTC
.	.	TRBV19	TRBJ1-5	CASSIRGNQPQHF	TGTGCCAGTAGTATCCGGGGAAATCAGCCCCAGCATTTT
TRBD1	.	TRBV19	TRBJ1-4	CASSILWTGLATNEKLFF	TGTGCCAGTAGTATCCTGTGGACAGGACTTGCAACTAATGAAAAACTGTTTTTT
TRBD1	.	TRBV4-2	TRBJ1-4	CASSQDGQGVEKLFF	TGTGCCAGCAGCCAAGATGGTCAGGGGGTCGAAAAACTGTTTTTT
TRBD1	few	TRBV4-3	TRBJ1-4	CASSQDLRQGTNEKLFF	TGCGCCAGCAGCCAAGATCTACGACAGGGAACTAATGAAAAACTGTTTTTT
TRBD1	.	TRBV5-1	TRBJ1-2	CASRGDRGREAYGYTF	TGCGCCAGCAGAGGGGACAGGGGGCGCGAGGCCTATGGCTACACCTTC
.	.	TRBV19	TRBJ1-6	CASSIYGETYNSPLHF	TGTGCCAGTAGTATTTACGGGGAAACCTATAATTCACCCCTCCACTTT
TRBD1	.	TRBV27	TRBJ2-6	CASTRTGLTGANVLTF	TGTGCCAGCACCAGGACAGGGCTTACTGGGGCCAACGTCCTGACTTTC
TRBD2	.	TRBV4-3	TRBJ2-1	CASSQTSGAANEQFF	TGCGCCAGCAGCCAGACTAGCGGGGCGGCCAATGAGCAGTTCTTC
.	.	TRBV6-6	TRBJ2-2	CASSDSGELFF	TGTGCCAGCAGTGACAGTGGGGAGCTGTTTTTT
.	once	TRBV9	TRBJ2-3	CASSEWGGAGTDTQYF	TGTGCCAGCAGCGAGTGGGGGGGCGCGGGAACAGATACGCAGTATTTT
.	.	TRBV27	TRBJ1-2	CASSLDSGGLGRGYTF	TGTGCCAGCAGTTTAGATTCGGGGGGACTCGGACGAGGCTACACCTTC
TRBD1	.	TRBV7-2	TRBJ2-1	CASSFGQGRNEQFF	TGTGCCAGCAGCTTCGGACAGGGTAGGAATGAGCAGTTCTTC
.	.	TRBV27	TRBJ2-4	CASSGTMMGNIQYF	TGTGCCAGCAGTGGGACAATGATGGGAAACATTCAGTACTTC
TRBD1	.	TRBV6-1	TRBJ1-5	CASSGTGENQPQHF	TGTGCCAGCAGTGGGACAGGGGAGAATCAGCCCCAGCATTTT
.	.	TRBV4-3	TRBJ2-1	CASSQDRAYYNEQFF	TGCGCCAGCAGCCAAGACAGGGCCTATTACAATGAGCAGTTCTTC
TRBD2	.	TRBV27	TRBJ2-7	CASSPIGASGGLSYEQYF	TGTGCCAGCAGTCCCATCGGGGCTAGCGGGGGCCTCTCCTACGAGCAGTACTTC
TRBD1	.	TRBV14	TRBJ1-2	CASSQGTGALGVGYTF	TGTGCCAGCAGCCAGGGAACAGGGGCTCTTGGAGTTGGCTACACCTTC
.	.	TRBV5-4	TRBJ1-2	CASSSLPTGRDGYTF	TGTGCCAGCAGCTCCCTTCCCACAGGGAGGGATGGCTACACCTTC
TRBD1	.	TRBV9	TRBJ1-1	CASSGTGGFGTEAFF	TGTGCCAGCAGCGGGACAGGGGGTTTCGGGACTGAAGCTTTCTTT
.	.	TRBV7-9	TRBJ2-2	CASSLAGSVSFTGELFF	TGTGCCAGCAGCTTAGCGGGCTCGGTTAGTTTCACCGGGGAGCTGTTTTTT
TRBD2	.	TRBV6-4	TRBJ2-1	CASSVGTSGGDEQFF	TGTGCCAGCAGCGTCGGGACTAGCGGAGGAGATGAGCAGTTCTTC